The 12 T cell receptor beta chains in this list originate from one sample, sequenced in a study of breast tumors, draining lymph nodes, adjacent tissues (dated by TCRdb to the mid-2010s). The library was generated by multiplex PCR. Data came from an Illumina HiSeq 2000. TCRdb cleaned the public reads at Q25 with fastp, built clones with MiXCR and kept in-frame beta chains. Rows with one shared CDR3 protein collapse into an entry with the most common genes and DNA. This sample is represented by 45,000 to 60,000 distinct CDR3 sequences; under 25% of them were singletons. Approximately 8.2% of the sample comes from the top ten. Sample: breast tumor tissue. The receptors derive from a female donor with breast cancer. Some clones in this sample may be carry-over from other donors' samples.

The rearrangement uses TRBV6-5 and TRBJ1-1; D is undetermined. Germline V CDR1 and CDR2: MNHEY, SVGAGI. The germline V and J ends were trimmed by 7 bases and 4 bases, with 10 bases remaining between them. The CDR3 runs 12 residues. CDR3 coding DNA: TGTGCCAGCAAATCTCCAGGCACTGAAGCTTTCTTT. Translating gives CASKSPGTEAFF.

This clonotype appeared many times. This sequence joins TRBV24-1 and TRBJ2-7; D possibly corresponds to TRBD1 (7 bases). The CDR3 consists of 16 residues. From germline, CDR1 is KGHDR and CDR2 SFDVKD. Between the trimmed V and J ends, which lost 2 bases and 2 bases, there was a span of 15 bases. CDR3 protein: CATSDSGGTDTYEQYF. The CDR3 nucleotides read TGTGCCACCAGTGATTCTGGCGGGACAGATACCTACGAGCAGTACTTC.

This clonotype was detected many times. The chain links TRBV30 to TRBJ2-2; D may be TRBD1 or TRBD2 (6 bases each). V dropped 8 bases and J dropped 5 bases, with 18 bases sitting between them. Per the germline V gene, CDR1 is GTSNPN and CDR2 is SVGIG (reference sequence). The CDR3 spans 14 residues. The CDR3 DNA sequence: TGTGCCCATCCGGGGGCCTCAGGGACCGGGGAGCTGTTTTTT. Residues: CAHPGASGTGELFF.

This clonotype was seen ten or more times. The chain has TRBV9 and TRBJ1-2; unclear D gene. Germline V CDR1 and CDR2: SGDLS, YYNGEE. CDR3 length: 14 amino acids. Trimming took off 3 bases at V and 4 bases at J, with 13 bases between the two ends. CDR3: CASSEDSTPYGYTF. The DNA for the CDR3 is TGTGCCAGCAGCGAAGACTCAACGCCCTATGGCTACACCTTC.

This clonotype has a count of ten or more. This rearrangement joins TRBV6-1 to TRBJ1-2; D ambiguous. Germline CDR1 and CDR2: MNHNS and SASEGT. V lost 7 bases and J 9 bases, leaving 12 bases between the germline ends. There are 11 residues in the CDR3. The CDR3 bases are TGTGCCAGCATCCATCATCCTAGCTACACCTTC. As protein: CASIHHPSYTF.

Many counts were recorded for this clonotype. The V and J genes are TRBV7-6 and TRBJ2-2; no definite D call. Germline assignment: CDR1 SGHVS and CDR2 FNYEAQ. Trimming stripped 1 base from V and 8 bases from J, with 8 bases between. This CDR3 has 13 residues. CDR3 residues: CASSLGWSGELFF. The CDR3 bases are TGTGCCAGCAGCTTAGGATGGAGTGGGGAGCTGTTTTTT. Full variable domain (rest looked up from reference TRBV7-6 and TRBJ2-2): GAGVSQSPRYKVTKRGQDVALRCDPISGHVSLYWYRQALGQGPEFLTYFNYEAQQDKSGLPNDRFSAERPEGSISTLTIQRTEQRDSAMYRCASSLGWSGELFFGEGSRLTVL.

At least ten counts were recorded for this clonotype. CDR3 nucleotide sequence: TGTGCCAGCAGTGAACGGGGGTTCAGCCAGCCCCAGCATTTT. Encoded protein: CASSERGFSQPQHF. The chain is built from TRBV2 and TRBJ1-5, with D possibly TRBD1 on 5 matching bases. Germline V lookup: CDR1 SNHLY, CDR2 FYNNEI. V lost 2 bases, J lost 7 bases, and 12 bases lay in between. The CDR3 consists of 14 residues.

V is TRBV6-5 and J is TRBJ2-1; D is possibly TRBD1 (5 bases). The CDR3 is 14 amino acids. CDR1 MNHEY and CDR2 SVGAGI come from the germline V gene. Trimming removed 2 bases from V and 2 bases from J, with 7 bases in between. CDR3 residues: CASSYTGAYNEQFF. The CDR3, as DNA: TGTGCCAGCAGTTACACAGGCGCCTACAATGAGCAGTTCTTC.

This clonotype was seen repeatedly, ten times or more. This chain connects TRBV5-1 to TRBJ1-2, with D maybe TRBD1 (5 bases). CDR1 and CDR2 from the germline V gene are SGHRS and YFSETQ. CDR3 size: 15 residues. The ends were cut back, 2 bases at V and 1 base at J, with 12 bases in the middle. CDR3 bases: TGCGCCAGCAGCTTTTCTTTGGGGGGTAACTATGGCTACACCTTC. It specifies CASSFSLGGNYGYTF.

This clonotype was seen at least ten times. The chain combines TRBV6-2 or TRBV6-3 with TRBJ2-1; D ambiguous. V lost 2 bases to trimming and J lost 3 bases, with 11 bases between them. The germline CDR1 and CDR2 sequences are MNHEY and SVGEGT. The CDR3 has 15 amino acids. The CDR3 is CASSYPASGYNEQFF. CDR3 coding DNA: TGTGCCAGCAGTTACCCAGCTTCAGGCTACAATGAGCAGTTCTTC.

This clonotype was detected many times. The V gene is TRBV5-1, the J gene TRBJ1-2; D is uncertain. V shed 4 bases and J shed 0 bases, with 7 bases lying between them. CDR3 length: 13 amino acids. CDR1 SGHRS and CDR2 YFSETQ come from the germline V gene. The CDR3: CASSPATNYGYTF. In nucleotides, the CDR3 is TGCGCCAGCAGCCCCGCAACTAACTATGGCTACACCTTC.

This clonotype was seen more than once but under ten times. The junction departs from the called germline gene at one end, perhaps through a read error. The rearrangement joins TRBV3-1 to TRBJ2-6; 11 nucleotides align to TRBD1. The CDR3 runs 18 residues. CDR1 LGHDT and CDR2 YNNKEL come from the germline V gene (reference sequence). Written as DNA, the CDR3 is TGTGCCAGCAGCCTCCCCCGGACAGGGGGCTCTTGGGCCAACGTCCTGACTTTC. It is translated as CASSLPRTGGSWANVLTF.